Below, 27 T cell receptor beta chains from the same sample are listed, as sequenced in a study of T cell repertoires in cytomegalovirus infection. TCRdb analysed the reads with MiXCR anew, one entry per CDR3 protein. The sample lists approximately 65,000 distinct CDR3 sequences, about 19% occurring once. These receptors' antigens are unknown. Sequencing used CD8+ T cells from cultured PBMCs, obtained from culture after CMV antigen stimulation. Every receptor here comes from a human donor in good health (CMV status not recorded). Some clones in this sample may be carry-over from other donors' samples.

This clonotype was seen a few times. The V call is TRBV2, the J call TRBJ1-5; 7 bases match TRBD1. The CDR3 spans 14 residues. V gave up 6 bases and J gave up 6 bases; unmatched junction bases: 8. The germline V gene encodes CDR1 SNHLY and CDR2 FYNNEI. The CDR3 nucleotides read TGTGCCAGCAGACTGACAGGGTGGGTTCAGCCCCAGCATTTT. This encodes CASRLTGWVQPQHF.

The chain has TRBV5-4 and TRBJ1-1; possibly TRBD1 for D (5 bases). The CDR3 has 15 amino acids. V was shortened by 0 bases and J by 4 bases, with 13 bases between the two germline ends. From germline, CDR1 is SGHNT and CDR2 YYREEE (reference sequence). DNA for the CDR3: TGTGCCAGCAGCTTGGCCTCGGACACACTCACTGAAGCTTTCTTT. This encodes CASSLASDTLTEAFF.

The chain uses TRBV13 and TRBJ2-4, with 9 nucleotides matching TRBD2. The V segment lost 1 base and the J segment 0 bases; nucleotides outside the gene matches: 10. The CDR3 runs 19 residues. CDR1 PRHDT and CDR2 FYEKMQ come from the germline V gene (reference sequence). The CDR3 nucleotides read TGTGCCAGCAGCTTAGATGGTCTAGCGGGAACCCTAGCCAAAAACATTCAGTACTTC. Protein sequence: CASSLDGLAGTLAKNIQYF.

This clonotype was counted at least ten times. This chain's CDR3 is CASSLGGGGHEQYF. The CDR3 DNA follows: TGTGCCAGCAGCTTAGGAGGAGGGGGCCACGAGCAGTACTTC. The chain recombines TRBV7-8 with TRBJ2-7, with D perhaps TRBD1 (7 bases). CDR1 is SGHVS and CDR2 is FQNEAQ in the germline V gene. V gave up 1 base and J gave up 5 bases, with 12 bases separating them. The CDR3 is 14 amino acids.

There are a few counts of this clonotype. V and J are TRBV6-2 or TRBV6-3 and TRBJ2-7; D remains unclear. Germline V CDR1 and CDR2: MNHEY, SVGEGT. This CDR3 is 16 amino acids long. The ends were cut back, 3 bases at V and 1 base at J, with 16 bases in the middle. CDR3 region: CASSYARKALSYEQYF. The CDR3 DNA reads TGTGCCAGCAGTTATGCGCGAAAAGCTCTTTCCTACGAGCAGTACTTC.

This clonotype was seen repeatedly, ten times or more. J is TRBJ1-3 and V is TRBV12-3 or TRBV12-4; D unclear. Trimming took off 5 bases at V and 0 bases at J, with 17 bases between the two ends. CDR3 size: 17 residues. CDR3: CASSEGASEVSGNTIYF. CDR3 nucleotides: TGTGCCAGCAGTGAAGGCGCCAGCGAGGTCTCTGGAAACACCATATATTTT.

This chain connects TRBV9 to TRBJ1-2, with 10 nucleotides matching TRBD1. The CDR3 totals 16 residues. The germline V gene encodes CDR1 SGDLS and CDR2 YYNGEE. V shed 4 bases and J 2 bases; nucleotides not matched to a gene: 8. The DNA for the CDR3 is TGTGCCAGCAGCCCCCAGACAGGGGGCAAAAACTATGGCTACACCTTC. Translating gives CASSPQTGGKNYGYTF.

Only a few counts were recorded for this clonotype. This sequence joins TRBV7-2 and TRBJ2-2, with TRBD1 as a possible D gene (6 bases). CDR3 length equals 13 residues. The V gene's germline CDR1 is SGHTA and CDR2 FQGNSA. V was cut by 8 bases and J by 4 bases, with 11 bases left in between. The CDR3 protein is CASSQGGTGELFF. Written as DNA, the CDR3 is TGTGCCAGCTCCCAAGGGGGCACCGGGGAGCTGTTTTTT. The full variable domain, in which reference TRBV7-2 and TRBJ2-2 provide the parts outside the CDR3, is GAGVSQSPSNKVTEKGKDVELRCDPISGHTALYWYRQSLGQGLEFLIYFQGNSAPDKSGLPSDRFSAERTGGSVSTLTIQRTQQEDSAVYLCASSQGGTGELFFGEGSRLTVL.

The chain combines TRBV6-6 with TRBJ1-6, with 7 bases fitting TRBD1. Germline V gives CDR1 MNHNY, CDR2 SVGAGI (reference sequence). The CDR3 runs 16 residues. The V segment lost 2 bases and the J segment 6 bases; nucleotides outside the gene matches: 7. CDR3 amino acids: CASSYGRNRGNSPLHF. CDR3 nucleotides: TGTGCCAGCAGTTACGGCAGGAACAGGGGTAATTCACCCCTCCACTTT.

This clonotype was counted between two and nine times. The rearrangement uses TRBV7-2 and TRBJ1-4; D not resolved. With 0 bases removed from V and 5 bases from J, the gap between germline ends came to 16 bases. Germline CDR1 reads SGHTA; CDR2 reads FQGNSA. CDR3 length: 17 residues. The DNA for the CDR3 is TGTGCCAGCAGCTTAGCCCACCTTGGACTGATGAATGAAAAACTGTTTTTT. Its translation: CASSLAHLGLMNEKLFF.

The CDR3 loop is CASSLVGSGAGGYEQYF. The DNA of the CDR3 is TGTGCCAGCAGCTTAGTGGGATCTGGGGCAGGGGGCTACGAGCAGTACTTC. The chain uses TRBV7-2 and TRBJ2-7; 7 bases align to TRBD1. In germline, CDR1 is SGHTA, CDR2 FQGNSA. The CDR3 loop spans 17 amino acids. The junction had 12 bases not matched to a gene; V was cut back by 1 base and J by 3 bases.

V usage is TRBV28 and J usage is TRBJ1-5; 10 nucleotides match TRBD1. The V segment lost 5 bases and the J segment 2 bases; nucleotides outside the gene matches: 3. The CDR3 is 15 residues long. Germline V lookup: CDR1 MDHEN, CDR2 SYDVKM. In DNA, the CDR3 is TGTGCCAGCAGTAGGACAGGGGGAGGCAATCAGCCCCAGCATTTT. Protein: CASSRTGGGNQPQHF.

This chain joins TRBV7-2 and TRBJ2-7, with 8 bases aligning to TRBD1. Germline trimming cut 1 base from V and 5 bases from J; bases unmatched to any gene: 10. The CDR3 length is 16 residues. Germline CDR1 SGHTA, CDR2 FQGNSA. DNA for the CDR3: TGTGCCAGCAGCTTAGTTTCTGGCCAGGGGGCCCACGAGCAGTACTTC. This sequence encodes CASSLVSGQGAHEQYF.

This clonotype was recorded many times. This chain uses TRBV19 with TRBJ1-5; possible D gene TRBD1, 6 bases. The germline CDR1 and CDR2 sequences are LNHDA and SQIVND (reference sequence). Trimming removed 4 bases at V and 0 bases at J, with 19 bases between. CDR3 length: 18 amino acids. This CDR3 reads CASSTMDRALYSNQPQHF. The CDR3 bases are TGTGCCAGTAGTACAATGGACAGAGCCCTTTATAGCAATCAGCCCCAGCATTTT.

This clonotype has only a few counts. J is TRBJ2-7 and V is TRBV11-2; D is perhaps TRBD2 (6 bases). With 3 bases removed from V and 0 bases from J, the gap between germline ends came to 12 bases. The CDR3 contains 15 residues. CDR1 is SGHAT, CDR2 FQNNGV, per germline. The CDR3 coding sequence is TGTGCCAGCAGCTTCGGGACTCCCAGCTCCTACGAGCAGTACTTC. It encodes CASSFGTPSSYEQYF.

Only a few counts were recorded for this clonotype. The V call is TRBV27, the J call TRBJ1-1; no reliable D call. V shed 5 bases and J shed 6 bases, with 22 bases lying between them. Per germline, CDR1 MNHEY and CDR2 SMNVEV (reference sequence). The length of the CDR3 is 16 residues. CDR3 loop: CASSLNPDGFEAEAFF. The DNA of the CDR3 is TGTGCCAGCAGTCTCAATCCGGACGGCTTTGAGGCTGAAGCTTTCTTT.

This clonotype was seen more than once but under ten times. The chain joins TRBV10-3 to TRBJ2-3, with 8 bases matching TRBD1. J was trimmed by 5 bases and V by 10 bases; bases with no gene match: 8. Germline CDR1 ENHRY, CDR2 SYGVKD. CDR3 length: 13 residues. The DNA of the CDR3 is TGTGCCACCATGACAGGGGAGAAAGATACGCAGTATTTT. This codes for CATMTGEKDTQYF.

This chain links TRBV30 with TRBJ1-2; D may be TRBD1 (6 bases). Trimming cost V 0 bases and J 7 bases, with 21 bases left between them. Germline lookup yields CDR1 GTSNPN and CDR2 SVGIG (reference sequence). The CDR3 has 16 residues. CDR3 amino acids: CAWSVRPGQGMVGYTF. The CDR3 DNA follows: TGTGCCTGGAGTGTACGCCCGGGGCAGGGGATGGTTGGCTACACCTTC.

A few counts support this clonotype. The chain couples TRBV7-9 to TRBJ1-6; a possible D gene is TRBD1 (5 bases). This CDR3 has 14 amino acids. V was trimmed by 3 bases and J by 9 bases, leaving 12 bases between them. The V gene's germline CDR1 is SEHNR and CDR2 FQNEAQ (reference sequence). In nucleotides, the CDR3 is TGTGCCAGCAGCTTCTCGCAGGGAAGTTCACCCCTCCACTTT. It yields the protein CASSFSQGSSPLHF.

This clonotype has only a few counts. The chain combines TRBV12-3 or TRBV12-4 with TRBJ1-2; D not certain. V was pared by 4 bases and J by 3 bases, with 12 bases between. The length of the CDR3 is 14 residues. As DNA, the CDR3 is TGTGCCAGCAGTTCAGAGAACCGCTACTATGGCTACACCTTC. It translates to CASSSENRYYGYTF.

For the CDR3, the DNA is TGTGCCAGCAGTTACGCTCCAGCTAACCCGGACAATCCCGCAGCGCTCGGAAACACCATATATTTT. Translating gives CASSYAPANPDNPAALGNTIYF. V usage is TRBV6-5 and J usage is TRBJ1-3; D possibly corresponds to TRBD1 (5 bases). V was clipped by 2 bases and J by 4 bases, with 33 bases between them. The CDR3 is made up of 22 amino acids. Germline V gene data show CDR1 as MNHEY and CDR2 as SVGAGI.

This chain joins TRBV7-9 and TRBJ1-3; tentatively, D is TRBD1 (5 bases). The CDR3 is 15 residues long. Looked up from germline, CDR1 is SEHNR and CDR2 is FQNEAQ (reference sequence). Trimming removed 6 bases from V and 0 bases from J, with 12 bases in between. The CDR3 spells CASSGGRDSGNTIYF. CDR3 in DNA: TGTGCCAGCAGTGGGGGACGGGACTCTGGAAACACCATATATTTT.

This clonotype has only one observation. This chain uses TRBV9 with TRBJ2-5, with 13 positions matching TRBD2. J was trimmed by 4 bases and V by 3 bases; bases with no gene match: 6. The CDR3 spans 16 residues. Per the germline V gene, CDR1 is SGDLS and CDR2 is YYNGEE. CDR3 in DNA: TGTGCCAGCAGCGGAGGACTAGCGGGGGAGAGAGAGACCCAGTACTTC. Encoded protein: CASSGGLAGERETQYF.

The chain joins TRBV7-9 to TRBJ2-7; D possibly corresponds to TRBD2 (5 bases). Germline-derived CDR1 and CDR2 are SEHNR and FQNEAQ (reference sequence). V was trimmed by 5 bases and J by 0 bases, leaving 14 bases between them. The CDR3 runs 15 residues. In DNA, the CDR3 is TGTGCCAGCAGCCCCCCGGGATTTAGCTCCTACGAGCAGTACTTC. Translation gives CASSPPGFSSYEQYF.

CDR3 bases: TGTGCCACCAGTGGGCTAGCACAAGAGACCCAGTACTTC. The encoded protein is CATSGLAQETQYF. The chain couples TRBV24-1 to TRBJ2-5, with D possibly matching TRBD2 (5 bases). Germline-derived CDR1 and CDR2 are KGHDR and SFDVKD. The CDR3 is made up of 13 amino acids. The germline V and J ends were trimmed by 5 bases and 2 bases, with 8 bases remaining between them.

In its sample, this clonotype was seen a few times. The chain is built from TRBV7-8 and TRBJ1-4; 10 positions match TRBD1. This CDR3 has 15 residues. V was clipped by 4 bases and J by 5 bases; unmatched bases: 4. In germline, CDR1 is SGHVS, CDR2 FQNEAQ. The CDR3 loop reads CASSWWTGGNEKLFF. Here the CDR3 DNA reads TGTGCCAGCAGCTGGTGGACAGGGGGGAATGAAAAACTGTTTTTT.

This sequence joins TRBV4-3 and TRBJ1-1; 7 bases align to TRBD1. This CDR3 has 16 residues. Germline loops: CDR1 LGHNA, CDR2 YSLEER. Germline trimming cut 0 bases from V and 0 bases from J; bases unmatched to any gene: 4. The CDR3 coding sequence is TGCGCCAGCAGCCAAGAGTGGACAGGCTTGAACACTGAAGCTTTCTTT. Encoded protein: CASSQEWTGLNTEAFF.